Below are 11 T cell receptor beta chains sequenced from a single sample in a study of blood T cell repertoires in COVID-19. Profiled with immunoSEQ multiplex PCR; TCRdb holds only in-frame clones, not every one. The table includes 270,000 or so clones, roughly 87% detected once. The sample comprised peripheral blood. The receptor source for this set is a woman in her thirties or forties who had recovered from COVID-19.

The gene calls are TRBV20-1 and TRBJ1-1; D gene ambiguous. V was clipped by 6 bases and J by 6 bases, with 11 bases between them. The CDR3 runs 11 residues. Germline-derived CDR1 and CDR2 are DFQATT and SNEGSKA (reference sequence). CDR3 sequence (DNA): TGCAGTGCCCTGGAGGTGGCTGAAGCTTTCTTT. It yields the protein CSALEVAEAFF.

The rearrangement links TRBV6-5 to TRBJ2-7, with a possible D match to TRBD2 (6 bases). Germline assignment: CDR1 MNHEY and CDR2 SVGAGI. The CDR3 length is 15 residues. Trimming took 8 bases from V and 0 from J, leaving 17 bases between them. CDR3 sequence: CASQKTGGVSYEQYV. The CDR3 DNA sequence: TGTGCCAGCCAGAAGACCGGGGGAGTCTCCTACGAGCAGTACGTC.

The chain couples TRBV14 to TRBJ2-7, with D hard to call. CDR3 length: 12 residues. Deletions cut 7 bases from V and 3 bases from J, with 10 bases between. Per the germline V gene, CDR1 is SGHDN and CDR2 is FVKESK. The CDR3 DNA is TGTGCCAGCAATTCTTGGCTCTACGAGCAGTACGTC. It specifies CASNSWLYEQYV.

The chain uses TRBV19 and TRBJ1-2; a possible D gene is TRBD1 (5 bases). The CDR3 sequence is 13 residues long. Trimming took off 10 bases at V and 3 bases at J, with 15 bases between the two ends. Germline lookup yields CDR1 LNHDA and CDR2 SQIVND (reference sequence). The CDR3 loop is CATKGREYYGYTF. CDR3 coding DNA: TGTGCCACCAAGGGCAGGGAATACTATGGCTACACCTTC.

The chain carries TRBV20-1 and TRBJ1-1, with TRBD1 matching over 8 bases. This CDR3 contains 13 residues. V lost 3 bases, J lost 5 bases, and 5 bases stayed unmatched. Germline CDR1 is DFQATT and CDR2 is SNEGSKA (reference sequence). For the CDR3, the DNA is TGCAGTGCTAGTACAGGGGGGAGAACTGAAGCTTTCTTT. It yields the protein CSASTGGRTEAFF.

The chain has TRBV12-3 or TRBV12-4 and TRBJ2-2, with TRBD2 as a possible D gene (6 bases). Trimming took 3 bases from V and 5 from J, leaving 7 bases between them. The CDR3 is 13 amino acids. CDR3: CASSLGGTGELFF. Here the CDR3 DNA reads TGTGCCAGCAGTTTGGGGGGAACCGGGGAGCTGTTTTTT.

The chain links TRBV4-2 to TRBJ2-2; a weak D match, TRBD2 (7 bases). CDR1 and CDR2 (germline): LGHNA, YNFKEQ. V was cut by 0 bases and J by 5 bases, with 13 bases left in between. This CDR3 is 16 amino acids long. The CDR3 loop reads CASSQDLRGGTGELFF. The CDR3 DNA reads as TGTGCCAGCAGCCAAGATCTGAGGGGGGGGACCGGGGAGCTGTTTTTT.

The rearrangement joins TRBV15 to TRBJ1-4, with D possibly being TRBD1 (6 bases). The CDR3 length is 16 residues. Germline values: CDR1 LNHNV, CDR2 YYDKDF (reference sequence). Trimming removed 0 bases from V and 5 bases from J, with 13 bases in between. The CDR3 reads CATSRDTGTLNEKLFF. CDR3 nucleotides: TGTGCCACCAGCAGAGATACAGGGACGTTGAATGAAAAACTGTTTTTT.

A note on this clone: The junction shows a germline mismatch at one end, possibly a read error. Here the CDR3 DNA reads TGTGCCGGCAGTTTCCTTTCTATATTGAGCTCCTACGAGCAGTACTTC. Protein product: CAGSFLSILSSYEQYF. This chain connects TRBV28 to TRBJ2-7; D uncertain. The CDR3 length is 16 residues. Germline V lookup: CDR1 MDHEN, CDR2 SYDVKM.

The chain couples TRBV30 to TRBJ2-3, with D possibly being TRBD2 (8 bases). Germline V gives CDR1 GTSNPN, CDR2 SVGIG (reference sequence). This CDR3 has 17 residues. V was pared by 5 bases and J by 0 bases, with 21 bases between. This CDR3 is CAWEKMVAGQSTDTQYF. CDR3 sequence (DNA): TGTGCCTGGGAGAAGATGGTAGCGGGACAGAGCACAGATACGCAGTATTTT.

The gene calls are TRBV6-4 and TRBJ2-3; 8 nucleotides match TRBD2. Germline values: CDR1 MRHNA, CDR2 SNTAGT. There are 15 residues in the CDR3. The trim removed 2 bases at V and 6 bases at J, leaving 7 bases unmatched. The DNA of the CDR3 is TGTGCCAGCAGTGACCTGGCGGGGGGACGGGATACGCAGTATTTT. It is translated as CASSDLAGGRDTQYF.